This entry lists 32 T cell receptor beta chains sequenced from one sample in a study of tissue T cells after allogeneic stem cell transplantation. The method was immunoSEQ multiplex PCR; TCRdb's version includes in-frame clones alone and lacks a portion of them. The sample yields about 4,200 clones, roughly 47% seen once. The time point is: mouse harvest day 7 after allogeneic transplant. The graft held 10^6 splenic CD5+ T cells and 10^7 T-cell-depleted bone marrow cells. Source material: lymph node tissue. The receptors originated from a female BALB/c mouse given C57BL/6 T cells with graft-versus-host disease after an allogeneic hematopoietic cell transplant.

Comment on this clone: Gene and germline names: mouse. The CDR3 is cut off 1 residue early in the read; its end comes from the germline J gene. The J gene is TRBJ1-4, the V gene TRBV31, with a tentative D call TRBD1 (6 bases). Germline CDR1 and CDR2: GKSSPN and SITVG. Trimming took off 0 bases at V and 0 bases at J, with 8 bases between the two ends. This CDR3 contains 15 residues. The CDR3 reads CAWSLGQISNERLFF. The sequenced part of the CDR3 DNA is TGTGCCTGGAGTCTTGGACAGATTTCCAACGAAAGATTATTT.

Note on this clone: Gene names follow the mouse nomenclature. From the germline J gene comes the end of the CDR3, since the read stops 1 residue before it. The chain is built from TRBV3 and TRBJ2-2; D gene ambiguous. CDR3 length: 15 amino acids. CDR1 is SNHLY, CDR2 FYNGKV, per germline (reference sequence). Between the trimmed V and J ends, which lost 1 base and 1 base, there was a span of 7 bases. CDR3 residues: CASSLGQLNTGQLYF. The covered CDR3 bases are TGTGCCAGCAGCTTAGGGCAGCTAAACACCGGGCAGCTCTAC.

Worth noting for this clone: The germline and genes are mouse ones. The CDR3 end falls 1 residue outside the read, so it is completed with the germline J gene. The chain couples TRBV12-1 to TRBJ1-5, with D hard to call. Trimming cost V 0 bases and J 2 bases, with 4 bases left between them. The CDR3 runs 13 residues. Germline CDR1 reads SGHSN; CDR2 reads HYEKVE. Partial CDR3 DNA: TGTGCCAGCTCTCTCCCAGACAACCAGGCTCCGCTT. This encodes CASSLPDNQAPL. The whole CDR3 is CASSLPDNQAPLF.

As to this clone: Gene names are mouse gene names. This CDR3 is CASSRVGQRNTEVFF. CDR3 DNA (partial): TGTGCCAGCAGTCGAGTGGGACAGCGGAACACAGAAGTCTTC. This rearrangement joins TRBV26 to TRBJ1-1, with 7 bases aligning to TRBD1. The read comes to an end 1 residue before the CDR3 does, leaving the germline J gene to fill in the end. V shed 4 bases and J 1 base; nucleotides not matched to a gene: 6. Germline V CDR1 and CDR2: KGHPV, FQNQEV (reference sequence). This CDR3 comprises 15 residues.

Turning to this clone: A read error may account for a junction end that differs from germline. Germline and genes here are mouse. The read finishes 1 residue shy of the CDR3 end, and the germline J gene is used to complete it. The genes are TRBV13-3 and TRBJ2-5; TRBD1 or TRBD2 may be the D gene (7 bases each). The CDR3 is 14 residues long. CDR1 and CDR2 (germline): NNHDY, SYVADS. The CDR3 bases that were read are TGTGCCAGCGGTGATCAGGGGGGGCAAGACACCCAGTAC. Translation gives CASGDQGGQDTQY. The CDR3 as a whole reads CASGDQGGQDTQYF.

This clone was detected once. The germline and genes are mouse ones. The sequence runs out 1 residue before the end of the CDR3; the remainder is reconstructed from the germline J gene. The gene calls are TRBV12-2 and TRBJ2-4, with a weak D call TRBD2 (6 bases). Trimming cost V 0 bases and J 0 bases, with 6 bases left between them. This CDR3 is built from 14 residues. Germline lookup yields CDR1 SGHLS and CDR2 HYDKME. CDR3 in amino acids: CASSLGGSQNTLYF. CDR3 DNA, as far as it was read: TGTGCCAGCTCTCTCGGGGGGAGTCAAAACACCTTGTAC.

On this clone itself: Gene names denote mouse genes. The read terminates 1 residue before the CDR3 end, so the remaining end is supplied by the germline J gene. This chain joins TRBV3 and TRBJ1-1; 11 bases agree with TRBD1. V trimming: 5 bases; J trimming: 10 bases; junction bases outside the gene matches: 6. CDR1 and CDR2 from the germline V gene are SNHLY and FYNGKV (reference sequence). This CDR3 contains 13 residues. The CDR3 here is CASSRPGTGGVFF. The part of the CDR3 DNA that was read is TGTGCCAGCAGCCGTCCCGGGACAGGGGGAGTCTTC. Full variable domain (rest looked up from reference TRBV3 and TRBJ1-1): GPKVLQIPSHQIIDMGQMVTLNCDPVSNHLYFYWYKQILGQQMEFLVNFYNGKVMEKSKLFKDQFSVERPDGSYFTLKIQPTALEDSAVYFCASSRPGTGGVFFGKGTRLTVV.

Notes on this clone: Gene names denote mouse genes. The read ends 1 residue before the CDR3 terminus; that terminus is restored from the germline J gene. The rearrangement joins TRBV26 to TRBJ2-5; possibly TRBD1 for D (6 bases). The V gene lost 3 bases and the J gene lost 7 bases, with 8 bases spanning the gap. The length of the CDR3 is 12 residues. Germline V CDR1 and CDR2: KGHPV, FQNQEV (reference sequence). The chain's CDR3 is CASSLQGNTQYF. Partial CDR3 DNA: TGTGCCAGCAGTCTCCAGGGGAACACCCAGTAC.

Details on this clone: Gene names refer to mouse genes. Read data end 1 residue before the CDR3 end; the end is taken from the germline J gene. The chain has TRBV1 and TRBJ2-5; D uncertain. Trimming cost V 0 bases and J 4 bases, with 2 bases left between them. Per the germline V gene, CDR1 is NSQYPW and CDR2 is LRSPGD (reference sequence). The CDR3 has 12 residues. CDR3 DNA, as far as it was read: TGCACCTGCAGTGCAGAGAAAGACACCCAGTAC. Its protein is CTCSAEKDTQY. The complete CDR3 sequence is CTCSAEKDTQYF.

Concerning this clone itself: Mouse gene names and germline throughout. The read finishes 1 residue shy of the CDR3 end, and the germline J gene is used to complete it. V gene TRBV5 combines with J gene TRBJ2-1; 11 bases are a match to TRBD1. The CDR3 loop spans 14 amino acids. Unmatched junction bases numbered 3, after V lost 4 bases and J lost 7 bases. The germline gives CDR1 LGHNA, CDR2 YNLKQL (reference sequence). CDR3 bases read: TGTGCCAGCAGCCCGGACAGGGGGCGGGCTGAGCAGTTC. Translated, it gives CASSPDRGRAEQF. The whole CDR3 protein reads CASSPDRGRAEQFF.

Comment on this clone: The listed genes are named as in mouse. The read falls 1 residue short of the CDR3 end, and the missing part is taken from the germline J gene. The chain uses TRBV16 and TRBJ2-3; the match to TRBD2 covers 12 bases. V dropped 5 bases and J dropped 4; count of bases not matched to a gene: 4. Germline V gives CDR1 SGHSA, CDR2 FRNQAP. This CDR3 contains 15 residues. Partial CDR3 DNA: TGTGCAAGCAGCCAGGGACTGGGGGGCTCAGAAACGCTGTAT. Translating gives CASSQGLGGSETLY. The CDR3 reads in full as CASSQGLGGSETLYF.

This clone was recorded a few times. The germline and genes are mouse ones. The observed sequence ends 1 residue before the CDR3 terminus, with the missing tail filled in from the germline J gene. The V gene is TRBV13-1, the J gene TRBJ2-3; 12 bases align to TRBD2. The CDR3 sequence is 15 residues long. V lost 3 bases, J lost 4 bases, and 3 bases stayed unmatched. Germline-derived CDR1 and CDR2 are NSHNY and SYGAGN. CDR3 DNA, as far as it was read: TGTGCCAGCAGTGCTGGACTGGGGGGGTCAGAAACGCTGTAT. Protein product: CASSAGLGGSETLY. The entire CDR3 sequence reads CASSAGLGGSETLYF.

Remarks on this clone: Mouse gene names apply. The CDR3 end falls 1 residue outside the read, so it is completed with the germline J gene. The rearrangement uses TRBV23 and TRBJ1-2; the table's D call, TRBD1, has no DNA check behind it. This CDR3 is built from 13 residues. CDR1 is KGHTA and CDR2 is FQNQQP in the germline V gene. The CDR3 reads CSSSRTANSDYTF. The sequenced CDR3 bases are TGCTCCAGCAGCCGGACAGCAAACTCCGACTACACC.

This clone came up a few times. The listed genes are named as in mouse. Sequencing ends 1 residue short of the CDR3 end; the germline J gene provides the rest. This sequence joins TRBV5 and TRBJ2-1; D may match TRBD1 or TRBD2 (6 bases each). From germline, CDR1 is LGHNA and CDR2 YNLKQL (reference sequence). Trimming left V 1 base short and J 4 bases short, with 8 bases between. The CDR3 totals 14 residues. CDR3 DNA (partial): TGTGCCAGCAGCCAAGGGGGGCAGTATGCTGAGCAGTTC. The encoded protein is CASSQGGQYAEQF. The full CDR3 is CASSQGGQYAEQFF.

Note on this clone: Germline and genes here are mouse. Coverage ceases 1 residue before the CDR3 finishes, and the germline J gene fills in the end. The chain links TRBV26 to TRBJ2-2; unclear D gene. The CDR3 length is 15 residues. V shed 0 bases and J shed 3 bases, with 8 bases lying between them. Germline-derived CDR1 and CDR2 are KGHPV and FQNQEV (reference sequence). The CDR3 region is CASSLSRGDTGQLYF. The CDR3 DNA, read in part, is TGTGCCAGCAGTCTGTCGCGGGGAGACACCGGGCAGCTCTAC. The whole variable domain, remainder taken from reference TRBV26 and TRBJ2-2, is NSKVIQTPRYLVKGQGQKAKMRCIPEKGHPVVFWYQQNKNNEFKFLINFQNQEVLQQIDMTEKRFSAECPSNSPCSLEIQSSEAGDSALYLCASSLSRGDTGQLYFGEGSKLTVL.

For this clone: Gene and germline names: mouse. The read halts 1 residue ahead of the CDR3 end, with the missing end drawn from the germline J gene. This sequence joins TRBV13-2 and TRBJ2-7; 11 bases are a match to TRBD1. With V trimmed by 3 bases and J by 7 bases, 6 bases remained unmatched. The CDR3 totals 14 residues. CDR1 and CDR2 from the germline V gene are NNHNN and SYGAGS (reference sequence). The covered CDR3 bases are TGTGCCAGCGGTGGTGGACAGGGGGCGAGGGAACAGTAC. Its translation is CASGGGQGAREQY. The whole CDR3 region reads CASGGGQGAREQYF.

Note on this clone: The gene symbols are mouse symbols. The read comes to an end 1 residue before the CDR3 does, leaving the germline J gene to fill in the end. The chain recombines TRBV26 with TRBJ1-1; D call uncertain. This CDR3 contains 11 residues. Germline V CDR1 and CDR2: KGHPV, FQNQEV (reference sequence). Between the trimmed V and J ends, which lost 2 bases and 6 bases, there was a span of 4 bases. The sequenced part of the CDR3 DNA is TGTGCCAGCAGTCTGACATCAGAAGTCTTC. Translating gives CASSLTSEVF. The full CDR3 reads CASSLTSEVFF.

This clone is a singleton in its sample. Mouse gene names apply. The read terminates 1 residue before the CDR3 end, so the remaining end is supplied by the germline J gene. This chain links TRBV1 with TRBJ2-7; TRBD2 agrees at 8 bases. V shed 7 bases and J 2 bases; nucleotides not matched to a gene: 7. CDR1 is NSQYPW and CDR2 is LRSPGD in the germline V gene (reference sequence). The CDR3 consists of 14 residues. This CDR3 is CTCNGRDWTYEQYF. The sequenced CDR3 bases are TGCACCTGCAATGGCCGGGACTGGACCTATGAACAGTAC.

A word on this clone: The gene symbols are mouse symbols. The CDR3 end lies 1 residue beyond the end of the read and is filled in from the germline J gene. This chain connects TRBV26 to TRBJ2-2; a weak D match, TRBD1 (5 bases). The V end was cut by 2 bases, the J end by 5 bases, with 6 bases between. The CDR3 extends over 13 amino acids. In germline, CDR1 is KGHPV, CDR2 FQNQEV (reference sequence). The CDR3 spells CASSLPGTGQLYF. The part of the CDR3 DNA that was read is TGTGCCAGCAGTCTGCCAGGGACCGGGCAGCTCTAC. Combining the CDR3 with reference TRBV26 and TRBJ2-2 gives the whole variable domain NSKVIQTPRYLVKGQGQKAKMRCIPEKGHPVVFWYQQNKNNEFKFLINFQNQEVLQQIDMTEKRFSAECPSNSPCSLEIQSSEAGDSALYLCASSLPGTGQLYFGEGSKLTVL.

In this sample, this clone turned up a few times. The genes are named according to mouse. The CDR3 end lies 1 residue beyond the end of the read and is filled in from the germline J gene. The V gene is TRBV19, the J gene TRBJ2-1, with D possibly being TRBD2 (6 bases). Germline assignment: CDR1 FNHDT and CDR2 SITEND (reference sequence). The CDR3 totals 13 residues. Trimming removed 2 bases at V and 4 bases at J, with 7 bases between. The sequenced CDR3 bases are TGTGCCAGCAGTATCGGGGGGTATGCTGAGCAGTTC. It translates to CASSIGGYAEQF. In full, the CDR3 reads CASSIGGYAEQFF.

As concerns this clone: Mouse germline and gene names are used. The read stops 1 residue short of the end of the CDR3; the missing end is completed from the germline J gene. The chain is built from TRBV1 and TRBJ1-4; 10 nucleotides align to TRBD1. This CDR3 is built from 15 residues. The germline V gene encodes CDR1 NSQYPW and CDR2 LRSPGD (reference sequence). Trimming at V came to 3 bases and at J to 6 bases, leaving 4 bases not matched to a gene. The sequenced part of the CDR3 DNA is TGCACCTGCAGTGCGGCCGGGACAGGGGACGAAAGATTATTT. Translating it yields CTCSAAGTGDERLF. The whole CDR3 reads CTCSAAGTGDERLFF.

By share, this clone ranks as medium-sized (0.01 to 0.1%). Each gene name is a mouse one. The CDR3 end is not reached by the read, which stops 1 residue before it; the germline J gene fills it in. The chain employs TRBV19 and TRBJ1-1; 9 nucleotides agree with TRBD1. After removal of 5 bases from V and 2 bases from J, the junction contained 1 base not matched to a gene. There are 13 residues in the CDR3. Germline V CDR1 and CDR2: FNHDT, SITEND (reference sequence). The part of the CDR3 DNA that was read is TGTGCCAGCAGGACAGGGGGTAACACAGAAGTCTTC. Amino acid sequence: CASRTGGNTEVF. The full CDR3 protein reads CASRTGGNTEVFF. The full variable domain, rest sourced from reference TRBV19 and TRBJ1-1, is GGIITQTPKFLIGQEGQKLTLKCQQNFNHDTMYWYRQDSGKGLRLIYYSITENDLQKGDLSEGYDASREKKSSFSLTVTSAQKNEMAVFLCASRTGGNTEVFFGKGTRLTVV.

Concerning this clone itself: Germline and genes here are mouse. The CDR3 extends 1 residue past the end of the read, so its final part is completed from the germline J gene. The J gene is TRBJ2-4, the V gene TRBV29; no firm D call. Germline values: CDR1 MSHET, CDR2 SYDVDS. This CDR3 is 14 amino acids long. The V end lost 2 bases, the J end lost 1 base, and 7 bases lay between the germline ends. Here the CDR3 reads CASSLRVRQNTLYF. Incomplete CDR3 DNA: TGTGCTAGCAGTTTACGGGTTCGTCAAAACACCTTGTAC. The full variable domain, its missing parts supplied by reference TRBV29 and TRBJ2-4, is DMKVTQMPRYLIKRMGENVLLECGQDMSHETMYWYRQDPGLGLQLIYISYDVDSNSEGDIPKGYRVSRKKREHFSLILDSAKTNQTSVYFCASSLRVRQNTLYFGAGTRLSVL.

By sample fraction, this clone is medium-sized. Germline and genes here are mouse. The read ends 1 residue before the CDR3 terminus; that terminus is restored from the germline J gene. The chain is built from TRBV12-1 and TRBJ2-1, with 13 nucleotides matching TRBD2. This CDR3 comprises 16 residues. Trimming took 0 bases from V and 3 from J; bases not matched to a gene: 1. Germline CDR1 and CDR2: SGHSN and HYEKVE. CDR3 DNA, as far as it was read: TGTGCCAGCTCTCTCGGACTGGGGGGGCGCTATGCTGAGCAGTTC. It yields the protein CASSLGLGGRYAEQF. The entire CDR3 reads CASSLGLGGRYAEQFF.

Remarks on this clone: Here the gene names and germline are mouse. The CDR3 is cut off 1 residue early in the read; its end comes from the germline J gene. V is TRBV3 and J is TRBJ1-1; tentatively, D is TRBD1 (6 bases). V was cut by 1 base and J by 0 bases, with 6 bases left in between. Germline-derived CDR1 and CDR2 are SNHLY and FYNGKV (reference sequence). The CDR3 is 14 residues long. This CDR3 reads CASSLGGQNTEVFF. CDR3 DNA, as far as it was read: TGTGCCAGCAGCTTAGGGGGGCAGAACACAGAAGTCTTC. Drawing the rest from reference TRBV3 and TRBJ1-1, the complete variable domain is GPKVLQIPSHQIIDMGQMVTLNCDPVSNHLYFYWYKQILGQQMEFLVNFYNGKVMEKSKLFKDQFSVERPDGSYFTLKIQPTALEDSAVYFCASSLGGQNTEVFFGKGTRLTVV.

As to this clone: Gene names and germline match the mouse. The observed sequence ends 1 residue before the CDR3 terminus, with the missing tail filled in from the germline J gene. The chain has TRBV12-2 and TRBJ2-5; the match to TRBD2 covers 10 bases. The V gene's germline CDR1 is SGHLS and CDR2 HYDKME. V lost 3 bases, J lost 2 bases, and 1 base stayed unmatched. The CDR3 consists of 14 residues. CDR3 amino acids: CASSGTGVQDTQYF. Partial CDR3 DNA: TGTGCCAGCTCTGGGACTGGGGTCCAAGACACCCAGTAC. Full variable domain (missing parts from reference TRBV12-2 and TRBJ2-5): NSGVVQSPRYIIKGKGERSILKCIPISGHLSVAWYQQTQGQELKFFIQHYDKMERDKGNLPSRFSVQQFDDYHSEMNMSALELEDSAVYFCASSGTGVQDTQYFGPGTRLLVL.

As regards this clone: Genes and germline are mouse. The observed sequence ends 1 residue before the CDR3 terminus, with the missing tail filled in from the germline J gene. The V call is TRBV3, the J call TRBJ1-2, with 9 bases fitting TRBD1. Per the germline V gene, CDR1 is SNHLY and CDR2 is FYNGKV (reference sequence). Trimming cost V 5 bases and J 0 bases; bases outside gene matches: 1. This CDR3 is 14 amino acids long. The CDR3 sequence is CASSRDRANSDYTF. CDR3 bases read: TGTGCCAGCAGCCGGGACAGGGCAAACTCCGACTACACC.

This clone showed up just a few times. Gene names denote mouse genes. The CDR3 goes on 1 residue after the read ends, and that part is filled in from the germline J gene. The chain combines TRBV4 with TRBJ2-4; 12 bases agree with TRBD2. The CDR3 consists of 12 residues. Germline CDR1 LGHDT, CDR2 YNNKQL (reference sequence). J lost 5 bases, V lost 11 bases, and 2 bases had no gene match. The CDR3 sequence: CAPGLGGNTLYF. The part of the CDR3 DNA that was read is TGTGCCCCGGGACTGGGGGGAAACACCTTGTAC.

Remarks on this clone: Genes and germline are mouse. Read coverage stops 1 residue before the CDR3 terminus; the germline J gene supplies the remainder. This sequence joins TRBV12-1 and TRBJ1-3, with D possibly matching TRBD1 (6 bases). The CDR3 has 14 residues. Germline-derived CDR1 and CDR2 are SGHSN and HYEKVE. V shed 0 bases and J shed 2 bases, with 7 bases lying between them. This chain's CDR3 is CASSLGGPGNTLYF. CDR3 bases read: TGTGCCAGCTCTCTCGGGGGCCCTGGAAATACGCTCTAT.

This clone has only a few counts. All gene names here are mouse names. The CDR3 is cut off 1 residue early in the read; its end comes from the germline J gene. J is TRBJ2-7 and V is TRBV31, with D possibly matching TRBD2 (7 bases). Germline V gives CDR1 GKSSPN, CDR2 SITVG. The CDR3 has 13 residues. V lost 2 bases to trimming and J lost 6 bases, with 14 bases between them. Incomplete CDR3 DNA: TGTGCCTGGAGTTGGTGGGGGGCTTTTGAACAGTAC. Its protein is CAWSWWGAFEQY. The complete CDR3 reads CAWSWWGAFEQYF.

With respect to this clone: All gene names here are mouse names. The read ends 1 residue shy of where the CDR3 ends; the end is completed using the germline J gene. This chain joins TRBV20 and TRBJ2-7; 8 nucleotides line up with TRBD2. Germline V gene sequence: CDR1 GFQATS, CDR2 STVNSAI. V lost 3 bases to trimming and J lost 4 bases; unmatched junction nucleotides: 5. This CDR3 contains 13 residues. The covered CDR3 bases are TGTGGTGCTAGTGGGGGGGGCCTTTATGAACAGTAC. Its protein product is CGASGGGLYEQY. The whole CDR3 sequence reads CGASGGGLYEQYF.

To note about this clone: Any gene name here is a mouse gene name. Coverage ceases 1 residue before the CDR3 finishes, and the germline J gene fills in the end. The chain joins TRBV19 to TRBJ2-5; no firm D call. V was trimmed by 0 bases and J by 4 bases, leaving 6 bases between them. The CDR3 is made up of 13 amino acids. Germline V gives CDR1 FNHDT, CDR2 SITEND (reference sequence). CDR3 amino acids: CASSIVGEDTQYF. CDR3 DNA (partial): TGTGCCAGCAGTATAGTCGGGGAAGACACCCAGTAC.